The 30 T cell receptor beta chains reported below all come from one sample, sequenced in a study of blood T cells in healthy people across ages. Then a second PCR, running about 6 to 12 cycles, was carried out with a sample-barcoded 5' primer and a J-beta primer mix. Via MiXCR, TCRdb re-called the 5' RACE reads, giving one row per CDR3 protein. Of approximately 800,000 distinct CDR3 sequences in the sample, more than 20% are singletons; the top ten hold more than 3%. These data also formed part of another study, on T cells of mothers and their children.

Specimen: blood. These receptor sequences come from a boy aged 5-17 years in good health.

This clonotype was counted only a few times. The V call is TRBV5-5, the J call TRBJ1-4; possible D gene TRBD1, 5 bases. The germline gives CDR1 SGHKS, CDR2 YYEKEE (reference sequence). V shed 0 bases and J shed 5 bases, with 11 bases lying between them. The CDR3 runs 15 residues. The CDR3 nucleotides are TGTGCCAGCAGCTTGGAGGGGCGGGGGAATGAAAAACTGTTTTTT. This codes for CASSLEGRGNEKLFF.

This clonotype was observed a few times. The chain uses TRBV3-1 and TRBJ2-1; D remains ambiguous. Germline V gene sequence: CDR1 LGHDT, CDR2 YNNKEL (reference sequence). The CDR3 covers 13 residues. V lost 1 base, J lost 9 bases, and 10 bases lay in between. CDR3 coding DNA: TGTGCCAGCAGCCAAGGAGCGAACGGTGAGCAGTTCTTC. Protein sequence: CASSQGANGEQFF.

The V and J genes are TRBV29-1 and TRBJ2-5, with 12 bases lining up with TRBD2. The DNA end is a closer match to TRBJ2-1, so the J assignment may be wrong. From germline, CDR1 is SQVTM and CDR2 ANQGSEA. The CDR3 runs to 16 residues. The CDR3 region has the DNA TGCAGCGTTGAAGATCTCTCAACTAGCGGGGGGATCGAGCAGTTCTTC. It translates to CSVEDLSTSGGIEQFF.

This clonotype was found a few times. V is TRBV12-3 or TRBV12-4 and J is TRBJ2-1; 12 bases are shared with TRBD2. V lost 6 bases to trimming and J lost 8 bases; unmatched junction nucleotides: 8. CDR3 length: 15 amino acids. CDR3 sequence reads: CASSSSGRAGDEQFF. The CDR3 region has the DNA TGTGCCAGCAGCTCTAGCGGGAGGGCCGGGGATGAGCAGTTCTTC.

This clonotype was counted only a few times. The V and J genes are TRBV24-1 and TRBJ2-3, with 7 bases matching TRBD2. There are 15 residues in the CDR3. The J segment lost 2 bases and the V segment lost 2 bases, leaving 3 bases of the junction unmatched. Looked up from germline, CDR1 is KGHDR and CDR2 is SFDVKD. The CDR3 reads CATSDWRGTTDTQYF. The CDR3 bases are TGTGCCACCAGTGATTGGCGGGGGACCACAGATACGCAGTATTTT.

At least ten counts were recorded for this clonotype. The rearrangement uses TRBV7-2 and TRBJ1-6, with D perhaps matching TRBD1 (5 bases). Per germline, CDR1 SGHTA and CDR2 FQGNSA. The CDR3 sequence is 13 residues long. V was shortened by 10 bases and J by 6 bases, with 13 bases between the two germline ends. The CDR3 sequence: CATSAQGNSPLHF. The CDR3, as DNA: TGTGCCACCTCGGCGCAGGGTAATTCACCCCTCCACTTT.

This clonotype was seen only a few times. This chain links TRBV7-2 with TRBJ1-3; D is ambiguous. The CDR3 totals 15 residues. Looked up from germline, CDR1 is SGHTA and CDR2 is FQGNSA. V was shortened by 5 bases and J by 4 bases, with 15 bases between the two germline ends. The CDR3 here is CASSPFRSRGNTIYF. The CDR3 DNA is TGTGCCAGCAGCCCTTTTAGGTCCAGGGGAAACACCATATATTTT.

V gene TRBV29-1 combines with J gene TRBJ2-7; no reliable D call. V was pared by 4 bases and J by 2 bases, with 6 bases between. Germline V gene lookup returns CDR1 SQVTM and CDR2 ANQGSEA. CDR3 length: 11 residues. The chain's CDR3 is CSVASTYEQYF. The CDR3 bases are TGCAGCGTTGCTAGTACCTACGAGCAGTACTTC.

The CDR3 loop is CAISESEEGRDSAYEQYF. The CDR3 DNA reads as TGTGCCATCAGTGAGTCGGAGGAGGGCCGGGACTCTGCCTACGAGCAGTACTTC. The genes are TRBV10-3 and TRBJ2-7; weak D call: TRBD2 (6 bases). Germline CDR1 is ENHRY and CDR2 is SYGVKD. Trimming took 0 bases from V and 2 from J, leaving 20 bases between them. The CDR3 totals 18 residues.

This clonotype turned up a few times. The CDR3 DNA follows: TGTGCCAGCTCATCGGGTCTAGCGGGAGCCGGGGAGCTGTTTTTT. Its protein is CASSSGLAGAGELFF. The chain recombines TRBV18 with TRBJ2-2; 10 nucleotides align to TRBD2. The junction had 6 bases not matched to a gene; V was cut back by 5 bases and J by 6 bases. The CDR3 consists of 15 residues. Germline V lookup: CDR1 KGHSH, CDR2 LQKENI.

V gene TRBV10-3 combines with J gene TRBJ2-5; 9 positions match TRBD2. Trimming cost V 2 bases and J 2 bases; bases outside gene matches: 6. The V gene's germline CDR1 is ENHRY and CDR2 SYGVKD. The length of the CDR3 is 16 residues. The CDR3 DNA reads as TGTGCCATCAGTGAGGCTAGCGGGGCCGTTCAAGAGACCCAGTACTTC. Translating gives CAISEASGAVQETQYF.

This clonotype has just a few counts. This chain connects TRBV4-1 to TRBJ2-5; D is unresolved. The DNA end lines up better with TRBJ2-7; the J call may be wrong. The CDR3 is 13 residues long. Germline-derived CDR1 and CDR2 are MGHRA and YSYEKL. CDR3 nucleotides: TGCGCCAGCAGCCAAGCGTTCGCCTACGAGCAGTACTTC. Residues: CASSQAFAYEQYF.

This clonotype has just one count. The chain is built from TRBV11-3 and TRBJ1-1, with 7 nucleotides matching TRBD1. Germline trimming cut 4 bases from V and 7 bases from J; bases unmatched to any gene: 6. Germline-derived CDR1 and CDR2 are SGHNT and YENEEA. The CDR3 extends over 13 amino acids. Here the CDR3 DNA reads TGTGCCAGCAGCTCGACAGGGTGGGGTGAAGCTTTCTTT. Its translation is CASSSTGWGEAFF.

This clonotype was seen a handful of times. The rearrangement links TRBV27 to TRBJ1-2, with TRBD1 as a possible D gene (5 bases). CDR1 is MNHEY and CDR2 is SMNVEV in the germline V gene (reference sequence). V shed 9 bases and J shed 2 bases, with 13 bases lying between them. CDR3 length: 13 residues. CDR3 DNA sequence: TGTGCCAGTAAGAGGGACGGGAACTATGGCTACACCTTC. Protein sequence: CASKRDGNYGYTF.

The chain combines TRBV20-1 with TRBJ2-1; tentatively, D is TRBD1 (5 bases). Germline loops: CDR1 DFQATT, CDR2 SNEGSKA (reference sequence). The CDR3 sequence is 12 residues long. The ends were cut back, 2 bases at V and 7 bases at J, with 9 bases in the middle. The CDR3 loop reads CSARSQVNEQFF. The CDR3 nucleotides read TGCAGTGCTAGATCACAGGTTAATGAGCAGTTCTTC.

This clonotype has only a few counts. The V call is TRBV18, the J call TRBJ1-4, with D hard to call. CDR3 length equals 14 residues. V was clipped by 2 bases and J by 2 bases, with 6 bases between them. Germline-derived CDR1 and CDR2 are KGHSH and LQKENI. CDR3 coding DNA: TGTGCCAGCTCACCAGAGGCGACTAATGAAAAACTGTTTTTT. It codes for CASSPEATNEKLFF.

V gene TRBV4-3 combines with J gene TRBJ2-2, with 7 bases aligning to TRBD2. After removal of 0 bases from V and 2 bases from J, the junction contained 9 bases not matched to a gene. The CDR3 spans 18 residues. Germline CDR1 and CDR2: LGHNA and YSLEER. CDR3 protein: CASSQEGASGQNTGELFF. CDR3 sequence (DNA): TGCGCCAGCAGCCAAGAGGGAGCTAGCGGACAAAACACCGGGGAGCTGTTTTTT.

The genes are TRBV20-1 and TRBJ2-6; no clear D. CDR3 size: 15 residues. CDR1 DFQATT and CDR2 SNEGSKA come from the germline V gene (reference sequence). Trimming took 5 bases from V and 0 from J, leaving 11 bases between them. CDR3 DNA: TGCAGTGCTCGGGCCCCTCGCTCTGGGGCCAACGTCCTGACTTTC. It translates to CSARAPRSGANVLTF.

For this clonotype: A read error may explain this, as a much larger clone is one base away. The chain carries TRBV5-5 and TRBJ2-1; 9 bases match TRBD2. Germline V lookup: CDR1 SGHKS, CDR2 YYEKEE (reference sequence). The CDR3 contains 17 residues. Trimming took 3 bases from V and 8 from J; bases not matched to a gene: 15. The CDR3 nucleotides are TGTGCCAGCAGCTCGCCGGCTAGCGGGGTCAACCGCGATGAGCAGTTCTTC. This encodes CASSSPASGVNRDEQFF.

Only a few counts were recorded for this clonotype. The gene calls are TRBV6-6 and TRBJ1-1; D uncertain. Germline CDR1 reads MNHNY; CDR2 reads SVGAGI (reference sequence). The CDR3 covers 14 residues. V dropped 2 bases and J dropped 2 bases, with 9 bases sitting between them. The CDR3 sequence: CASSYGSDNTEAFF. CDR3 DNA: TGTGCCAGCAGTTACGGCAGCGATAACACTGAAGCTTTCTTT.

This clonotype was counted between two and nine times. The V and J genes are TRBV2 and TRBJ2-5, with a weak D call TRBD1 (5 bases). The J call is uncertain, as TRBJ2-7 better fits the DNA end. This CDR3 is 13 amino acids long. In germline, CDR1 is SNHLY, CDR2 FYNNEI. CDR3 sequence: CASSETAIYEQYF. The CDR3 region has the DNA TGTGCCAGCAGTGAGACAGCAATCTACGAGCAGTACTTC.

The chain employs TRBV5-4 and TRBJ1-5; TRBD1 is a possible D gene (6 bases). This CDR3 is built from 15 residues. Trimming stripped 6 bases from V and 6 bases from J, with 19 bases between. In germline, CDR1 is SGHNT, CDR2 YYREEE (reference sequence). The CDR3 here is CASIEFGGQRQPQHF. The CDR3 DNA reads as TGTGCCAGCATCGAATTCGGGGGGCAGCGTCAGCCCCAGCATTTT. The whole variable domain, remainder taken from reference TRBV5-4 and TRBJ1-5, is ETGVTQSPTHLIKTRGQQVTLRCSSQSGHNTVSWYQQALGQGPQFIFQYYREEENGRGNFPPRFSGLQFPNYSSELNVNALELDDSALYLCASIEFGGQRQPQHFGDGTRLSIL.

To note about this clonotype: The junction and the germline gene differ at one end; a read error may be behind it. V and J are TRBV27 and TRBJ2-5; 7 nucleotides match TRBD2. The CDR3 length is 14 residues. Per germline, CDR1 MNHEY and CDR2 SMNVEV (reference sequence). The CDR3 reads CASSLVAGGETLYF. Here the CDR3 DNA reads TGTGCCAGCAGTTTAGTAGCGGGCGGGGAGACCCTGTACTTC.

This clonotype was seen only a few times. The rearrangement links TRBV27 to TRBJ2-1; the match to TRBD2 covers 7 bases. This CDR3 has 16 residues. Trimming at V came to 5 bases and at J to 0 bases, leaving 7 bases not matched to a gene. Germline V gives CDR1 MNHEY, CDR2 SMNVEV (reference sequence). The CDR3 bases are TGTGCCAGCAGTGCAAGCGGGGTAAGCTCCTACAATGAGCAGTTCTTC. It specifies CASSASGVSSYNEQFF.

The J gene is TRBJ2-7, the V gene TRBV28; D may match TRBD1 or TRBD2 (6 bases each). Germline V CDR1 and CDR2: MDHEN, SYDVKM. The CDR3 is 13 residues long. V was shortened by 5 bases and J by 4 bases, with 12 bases between the two germline ends. The DNA for the CDR3 is TGTGCCAGCAGTGACAGGAGGGGGTACGAGCAGTACTTC. Protein sequence: CASSDRRGYEQYF. The variable domain in full, completed from reference TRBV28 and TRBJ2-7, reads DVKVTQSSRYLVKRTGEKVFLECVQDMDHENMFWYRQDPGLGLRLIYFSYDVKMKEKGDIPEGYSVSREKKERFSLILESASTNQTSMYLCASSDRRGYEQYFGPGTRLTVT.

V gene TRBV30 combines with J gene TRBJ2-5; TRBD1 aligns across 9 bases. Germline V gene lookup returns CDR1 GTSNPN and CDR2 SVGIG (reference sequence). The ends lost 5 bases at V and 2 bases at J; junction bases unmatched: 9. The CDR3 sequence is 15 residues long. The CDR3 bases are TGTGCCTGGTCAAGGGACAGGGTGACTCAAGAGACCCAGTACTTC. Protein: CAWSRDRVTQETQYF.

This clonotype was counted between two and nine times. The J gene is TRBJ1-1, the V gene TRBV18; D is unclear. Trimming left V 5 bases short and J 5 bases short, with 15 bases between. Germline loops: CDR1 KGHSH, CDR2 LQKENI. The CDR3 has 14 residues. The CDR3 loop reads CASSEAQLGTEAFF. The CDR3 DNA follows: TGTGCCAGCTCAGAGGCACAGCTTGGGACTGAAGCTTTCTTT.

This clonotype appeared a few times. The chain has TRBV30 and TRBJ2-1, with D possibly being TRBD2 (6 bases). There are 16 residues in the CDR3. V was cut by 1 base and J by 1 base, with 14 bases left in between. CDR1 is GTSNPN, CDR2 SVGIG, per germline (reference sequence). This chain's CDR3 is CAWSGRGDWSYNEQFF. The CDR3, as DNA: TGTGCCTGGAGTGGACGAGGGGACTGGTCCTACAATGAGCAGTTCTTC.

V gene TRBV18 combines with J gene TRBJ1-4; D is possibly TRBD1 (6 bases). V gave up 2 bases and J gave up 7 bases, with 11 bases separating them. The CDR3 is 14 residues long. CDR1 is KGHSH and CDR2 is LQKENI in the germline V gene. In nucleotides, the CDR3 is TGTGCCAGCTCACCAGGACAGAACGCTGAAAAACTGTTTTTT. It encodes CASSPGQNAEKLFF.

V gene TRBV5-1 combines with J gene TRBJ2-7, with 7 bases lining up with TRBD2. The V gene end was trimmed by 2 bases and the J gene end by 6 bases; junction bases not matched to a gene: 11. Germline CDR1 and CDR2: SGHRS and YFSETQ. This CDR3 contains 15 residues. The CDR3 sequence: CASSFRGDGLGEQYF. The CDR3 nucleotides are TGCGCCAGCAGCTTCCGCGGGGACGGACTAGGCGAGCAGTACTTC.